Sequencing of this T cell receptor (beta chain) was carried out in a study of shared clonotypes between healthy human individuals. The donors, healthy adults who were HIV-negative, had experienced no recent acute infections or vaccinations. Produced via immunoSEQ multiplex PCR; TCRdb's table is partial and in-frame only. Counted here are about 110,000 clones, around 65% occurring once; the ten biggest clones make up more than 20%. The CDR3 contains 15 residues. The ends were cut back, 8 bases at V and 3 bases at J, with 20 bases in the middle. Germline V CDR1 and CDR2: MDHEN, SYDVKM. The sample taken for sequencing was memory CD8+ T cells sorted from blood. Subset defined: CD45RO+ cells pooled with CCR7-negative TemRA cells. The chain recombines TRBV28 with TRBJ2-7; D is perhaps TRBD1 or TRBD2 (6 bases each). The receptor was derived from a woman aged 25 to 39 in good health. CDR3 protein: CASGPGYGGLYEQYF. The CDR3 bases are TGTGCCAGCGGCCCAGGGTACGGGGGCCTCTACGAGCAGTACTTC.